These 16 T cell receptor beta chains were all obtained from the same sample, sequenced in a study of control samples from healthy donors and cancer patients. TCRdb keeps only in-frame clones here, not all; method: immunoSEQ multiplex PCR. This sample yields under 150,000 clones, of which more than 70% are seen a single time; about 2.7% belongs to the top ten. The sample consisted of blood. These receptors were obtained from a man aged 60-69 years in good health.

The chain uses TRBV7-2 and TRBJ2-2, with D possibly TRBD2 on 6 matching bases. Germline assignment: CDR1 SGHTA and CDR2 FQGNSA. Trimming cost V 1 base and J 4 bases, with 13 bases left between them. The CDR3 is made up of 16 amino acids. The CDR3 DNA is TGTGCCAGCAGCTTAGAAGGCGGGGCCTTCACCGGGGAGCTGTTTTTT. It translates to CASSLEGGAFTGELFF.

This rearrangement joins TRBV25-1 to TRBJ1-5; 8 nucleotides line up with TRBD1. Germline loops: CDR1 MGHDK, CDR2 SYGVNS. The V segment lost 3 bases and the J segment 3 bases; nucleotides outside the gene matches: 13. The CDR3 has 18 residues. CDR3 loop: CASSESGQGLGDNQPQHF. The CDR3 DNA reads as TGTGCCAGCAGTGAGTCCGGACAGGGTCTAGGTGACAATCAGCCCCAGCATTTT.

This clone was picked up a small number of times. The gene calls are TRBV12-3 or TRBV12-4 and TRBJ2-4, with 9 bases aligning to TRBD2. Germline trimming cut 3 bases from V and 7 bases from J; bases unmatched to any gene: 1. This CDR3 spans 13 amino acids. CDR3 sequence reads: CASSFSGGNIQYF. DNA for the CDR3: TGTGCCAGCAGTTTTAGCGGGGGTAACATTCAGTACTTC.

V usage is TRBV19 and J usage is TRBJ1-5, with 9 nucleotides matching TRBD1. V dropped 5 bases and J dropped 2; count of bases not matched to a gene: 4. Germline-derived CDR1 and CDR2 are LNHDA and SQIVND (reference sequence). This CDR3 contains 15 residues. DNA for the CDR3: TGTGCCAGTAGTGCCCGGACAGGGGGCAATCAGCCCCAGCATTTT. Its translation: CASSARTGGNQPQHF.

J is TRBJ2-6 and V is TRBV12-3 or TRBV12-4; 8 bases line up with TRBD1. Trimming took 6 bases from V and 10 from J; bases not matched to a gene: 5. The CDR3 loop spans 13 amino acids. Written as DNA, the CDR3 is TGTGCCAGCAGGACAGGGGTTTCGAACGTCCTGACTTTC. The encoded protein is CASRTGVSNVLTF.

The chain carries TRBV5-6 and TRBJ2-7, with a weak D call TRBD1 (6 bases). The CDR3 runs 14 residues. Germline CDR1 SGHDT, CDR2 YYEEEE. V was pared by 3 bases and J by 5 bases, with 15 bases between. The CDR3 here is CASSSQGSGDEQYF. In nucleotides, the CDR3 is TGTGCCAGCAGCTCACAGGGAAGTGGGGACGAGCAGTACTTC.

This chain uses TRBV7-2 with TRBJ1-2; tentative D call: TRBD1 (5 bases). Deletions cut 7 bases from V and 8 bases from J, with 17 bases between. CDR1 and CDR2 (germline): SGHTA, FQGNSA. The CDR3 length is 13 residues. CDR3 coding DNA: TGTGCCAGCACTCTGTCGCAGGGTCTAGGCTACACCTTC. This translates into CASTLSQGLGYTF.

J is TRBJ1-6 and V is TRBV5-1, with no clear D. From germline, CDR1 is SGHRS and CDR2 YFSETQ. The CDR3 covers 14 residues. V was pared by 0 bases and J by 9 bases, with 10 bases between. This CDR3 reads CASSLESVGSPLHF. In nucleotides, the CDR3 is TGCGCCAGCAGCTTGGAGTCCGTAGGTTCACCCCTCCACTTT.

The CDR3 DNA reads TGTGCCAGTAGCCCGACAGTGTCTGGAAACACCATATATTTT. It specifies CASSPTVSGNTIYF. The rearrangement uses TRBV19 and TRBJ1-3; TRBD1 might be the D (5 bases). Trimming shortened V by 6 bases and J by 1 base, and 10 bases separated the two germline ends. Per germline, CDR1 LNHDA and CDR2 SQIVND (reference sequence). CDR3 size: 14 residues. The variable domain in full, with the rest retrieved from reference TRBV19 and TRBJ1-3, is DGGITQSPKYLFRKEGQNVTLSCEQNLNHDAMYWYRQDPGQGLRLIYYSQIVNDFQKGDIAEGYSVSREKKESFPLTVTSAQKNPTAFYLCASSPTVSGNTIYFGEGSWLTVV.

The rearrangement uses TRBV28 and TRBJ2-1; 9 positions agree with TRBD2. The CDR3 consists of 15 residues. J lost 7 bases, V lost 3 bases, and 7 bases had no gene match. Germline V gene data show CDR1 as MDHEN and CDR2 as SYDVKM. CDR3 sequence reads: CASSLGGGGWNEQFF. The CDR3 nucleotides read TGTGCCAGCAGTTTGGGCGGGGGGGGCTGGAATGAGCAGTTCTTC.

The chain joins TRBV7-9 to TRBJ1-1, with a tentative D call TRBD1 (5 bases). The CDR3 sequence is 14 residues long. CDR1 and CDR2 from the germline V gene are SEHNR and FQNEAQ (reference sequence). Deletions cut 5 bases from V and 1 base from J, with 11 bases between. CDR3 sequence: CASSARQRNTEAFF. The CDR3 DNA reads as TGTGCCAGCAGCGCCCGACAGAGGAACACTGAAGCTTTCTTT.

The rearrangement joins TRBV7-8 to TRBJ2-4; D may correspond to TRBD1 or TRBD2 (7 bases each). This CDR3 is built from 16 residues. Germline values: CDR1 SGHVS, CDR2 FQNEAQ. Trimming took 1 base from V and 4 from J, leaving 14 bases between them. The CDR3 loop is CASSLEAGTVKNIQYF. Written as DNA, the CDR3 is TGTGCCAGCAGCTTAGAAGCGGGGACAGTGAAAAACATTCAGTACTTC.

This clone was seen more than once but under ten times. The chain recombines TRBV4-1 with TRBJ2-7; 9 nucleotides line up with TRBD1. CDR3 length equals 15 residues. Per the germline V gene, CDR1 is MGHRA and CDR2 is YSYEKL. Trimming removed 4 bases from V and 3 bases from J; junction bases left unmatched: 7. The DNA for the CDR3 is TGCGCCAGCAGCCCGGGGGACAGGGCTGGCTACGAGCAGTACTTC. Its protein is CASSPGDRAGYEQYF.

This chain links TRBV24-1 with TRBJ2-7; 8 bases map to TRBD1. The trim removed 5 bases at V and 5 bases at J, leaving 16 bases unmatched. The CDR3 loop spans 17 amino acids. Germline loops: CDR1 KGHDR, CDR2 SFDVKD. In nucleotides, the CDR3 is TGTGCCACCAGTGTTTTAGGAGCACAGGGGGATATGAACGAGCAGTACTTC. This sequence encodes CATSVLGAQGDMNEQYF.

The CDR3 sequence is CASRPTPGTGGSEQYF. The CDR3 region has the DNA TGTGCCAGCAGACCAACCCCTGGAACAGGGGGAAGCGAGCAGTACTTC. The chain has TRBV28 and TRBJ2-7; 8 bases match TRBD1. Germline V CDR1 and CDR2: MDHEN, SYDVKM. The CDR3 is 16 residues long. The J segment lost 6 bases and the V segment lost 6 bases, leaving 16 bases of the junction unmatched.

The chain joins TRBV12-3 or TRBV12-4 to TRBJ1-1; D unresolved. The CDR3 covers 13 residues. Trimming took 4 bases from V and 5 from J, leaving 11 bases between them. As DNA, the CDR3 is TGTGCCAGCAGTTACCGTCGGGGAACTGAAGCTTTCTTT. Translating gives CASSYRRGTEAFF.